One sample yielded the 25 T cell receptor beta chains listed below, sequenced in a study of shared T cell receptors in the human thymus. Here immunoSEQ multiplex PCR was the method, and the copy in TCRdb shows in-frame clones only, minus some. The sample includes roughly 660,000 clones, roughly 90% of them seen just once. The data were also submitted as part of a second study, on human thymus T cells.

Sequenced material: thymocytes. The receptors shown here come from a boy under three years old with a congenital heart defect.

The rearrangement links TRBV19 to TRBJ2-1, with 10 bases aligning to TRBD1. CDR3 length equals 16 residues. V dropped 5 bases and J dropped 6; count of bases not matched to a gene: 10. Germline V gives CDR1 LNHDA, CDR2 SQIVND (reference sequence). CDR3 in amino acids: CASSPDGDRGLNEQFF. DNA of the CDR3: TGTGCCAGTAGTCCCGACGGGGACAGGGGCCTCAATGAGCAGTTCTTC.

The rearrangement uses TRBV27 and TRBJ1-4; D gene ambiguous. The CDR3 length is 14 residues. V was trimmed by 5 bases and J by 8 bases, leaving 15 bases between them. CDR1 MNHEY and CDR2 SMNVEV come from the germline V gene (reference sequence). In nucleotides, the CDR3 is TGTGCCAGCAGTGCCGTGGCAGGAGGGGAAAAACTGTTTTTT. Translation gives CASSAVAGGEKLFF. The entire variable domain, with the rest obtained from reference TRBV27 and TRBJ1-4, is as follows: EAQVTQNPRYLITVTGKKLTVTCSQNMNHEYMSWYRQDPGLGLRQIYYSMNVEVTDKGDVPEGYKVSRKEKRNFPLILESPSPNQTSLYFCASSAVAGGEKLFFGSGTQLSVL.

The rearrangement joins TRBV4-2 to TRBJ1-1; 11 bases match TRBD1. J gave up 3 bases and V 1 base, and 4 bases lay outside the gene matches. The V gene's germline CDR1 is LGHNA and CDR2 YNFKEQ. The CDR3 covers 16 residues. The CDR3 region is CASSQGTGGVDTEAFF. In DNA form, the CDR3 reads TGTGCCAGCAGCCAAGGGACAGGGGGCGTAGACACTGAAGCTTTCTTT.

The CDR3 here is CASQIRDSNQPQHF. The CDR3 DNA sequence: TGTGCCAGTCAAATCAGGGATAGCAATCAGCCCCAGCATTTT. The rearrangement links TRBV19 to TRBJ1-5; D is possibly TRBD1 (5 bases). CDR1 and CDR2 from the germline V gene are LNHDA and SQIVND (reference sequence). V was cut by 8 bases and J by 0 bases, with 11 bases left in between. This CDR3 comprises 14 residues.

The DNA for the CDR3 is TGTGCCAGCAGCCCGGACGGGAGGTCCTACGAGCAGTACTTC. Translation: CASSPDGRSYEQYF. V is TRBV11-2 and J is TRBJ2-7, with 7 bases aligning to TRBD2. V was pared by 5 bases and J by 1 base, with 5 bases of the junction left unmatched. Germline V lookup: CDR1 SGHAT, CDR2 FQNNGV. The CDR3 extends over 14 amino acids.

J is TRBJ2-7 and V is TRBV6-4; no clear D. Germline V gene lookup returns CDR1 MRHNA and CDR2 SNTAGT. This CDR3 has 15 amino acids. V shed 3 bases and J shed 3 bases, with 15 bases lying between them. Written as DNA, the CDR3 is TGTGCCAGCAGTGAGGAGCCCGGCCCCTACTACGAGCAGTACTTC. As protein: CASSEEPGPYYEQYF.

CDR3 region: CASSLRTSGSEQYF. The CDR3 DNA reads as TGTGCCAGCAGCTTACGGACTAGCGGGAGCGAGCAGTACTTC. The chain has TRBV7-2 and TRBJ2-7, with 13 nucleotides matching TRBD2. Germline CDR1 reads SGHTA; CDR2 reads FQGNSA. J gave up 6 bases and V 2 bases, and 1 base lay outside the gene matches. The CDR3 extends over 14 amino acids. The variable domain in full, with the rest retrieved from reference TRBV7-2 and TRBJ2-7, is GAGVSQSPSNKVTEKGKDVELRCDPISGHTALYWYRQSLGQGLEFLIYFQGNSAPDKSGLPSDRFSAERTGGSVSTLTIQRTQQEDSAVYLCASSLRTSGSEQYFGPGTRLTVT.

The rearrangement uses TRBV12-5 and TRBJ1-1; a weak D match, TRBD1 (5 bases). Looked up from germline, CDR1 is LGHNT and CDR2 is FRNRAP. V lost 0 bases and J 4 bases, leaving 15 bases between the germline ends. The CDR3 spans 16 residues. CDR3: CASGLVLDGGGTEAFF. The CDR3 nucleotides are TGTGCTAGTGGTTTGGTACTTGATGGGGGGGGCACTGAAGCTTTCTTT.

In DNA, the CDR3 is TGCGCCAGCAGTGAGCCCCAAAGCGGGCCTTTATACAATGAGCAGTTCTTC. As protein: CASSEPQSGPLYNEQFF. The chain employs TRBV10-2 and TRBJ2-1, with D possibly TRBD2 on 6 matching bases. Germline assignment: CDR1 WSHSY and CDR2 SAAADI. The CDR3 runs to 17 residues. Trimming shortened V by 2 bases and J by 4 bases, and 18 bases separated the two germline ends.

The V and J genes are TRBV14 and TRBJ2-7; D gene uncertain. Per the germline V gene, CDR1 is SGHDN and CDR2 is FVKESK. V dropped 0 bases and J dropped 1 base, with 10 bases sitting between them. The CDR3 runs 15 residues. CDR3 in DNA: TGTGCCAGCAGCCAAGATACCGCGGCTTCCTACGAGCAGTACTTC. This encodes CASSQDTAASYEQYF.

This chain uses TRBV2 with TRBJ2-2; a possible D gene is TRBD1 (5 bases). This CDR3 has 15 residues. The germline gives CDR1 SNHLY, CDR2 FYNNEI. Trimming took off 1 base at V and 2 bases at J, with 8 bases between the two ends. CDR3 DNA sequence: TGTGCCAGCAGTGAAGGCACAGGAAACACCGGGGAGCTGTTTTTT. As protein: CASSEGTGNTGELFF.

This clone was found once. The chain links TRBV19 to TRBJ1-1, with D tentatively TRBD1 (6 bases). CDR1 is LNHDA and CDR2 is SQIVND in the germline V gene (reference sequence). The CDR3 consists of 15 residues. The germline V and J ends were trimmed by 0 bases and 3 bases, with 11 bases remaining between them. The chain's CDR3 is CASSIDGRGYTEAFF. In DNA form, the CDR3 reads TGTGCCAGTAGTATAGATGGCAGGGGCTACACTGAAGCTTTCTTT.

A few counts support this clone. V and J are TRBV6-5 and TRBJ2-5; 8 bases align to TRBD2. Germline-derived CDR1 and CDR2 are MNHEY and SVGAGI. This CDR3 is 12 amino acids long. The trim removed 6 bases at V and 4 bases at J, leaving 1 base unmatched. CDR3 in amino acids: CASSRGGETQYF. As DNA, the CDR3 is TGTGCCAGCAGCCGGGGGGGAGAGACCCAGTACTTC.

V and J are TRBV7-2 and TRBJ1-2; 8 positions match TRBD1. Germline trimming cut 7 bases from V and 6 bases from J; bases unmatched to any gene: 1. This CDR3 is 11 amino acids long. Germline CDR1 reads SGHTA; CDR2 reads FQGNSA. The CDR3 is CASMTGDGYTF. In DNA, the CDR3 is TGTGCCAGCATGACAGGGGATGGCTACACCTTC.

This chain links TRBV11-3 with TRBJ1-2; 11 bases match TRBD1. The V gene's germline CDR1 is SGHNT and CDR2 YENEEA. This CDR3 contains 16 residues. The trim removed 7 bases at V and 4 bases at J, leaving 11 bases unmatched. The DNA of the CDR3 is TGTGCCAGCACCCGGGACAGGGGGGCCCTATTCTATGGCTACACCTTC. This translates into CASTRDRGALFYGYTF.

The J gene is TRBJ1-5, the V gene TRBV19, with a possible D match to TRBD1 (6 bases). In germline, CDR1 is LNHDA, CDR2 SQIVND (reference sequence). Trimming cost V 3 bases and J 2 bases, with 11 bases left between them. This CDR3 region has 15 residues. The DNA of the CDR3 is TGTGCCAGTAGTATGTCCAGGGGTCGCAATCAGCCCCAGCATTTT. Amino acid sequence: CASSMSRGRNQPQHF.

V gene TRBV11-3 combines with J gene TRBJ2-3, with D unresolved. V lost 1 base and J 4 bases, leaving 6 bases between the germline ends. Germline V gene lookup returns CDR1 SGHNT and CDR2 YENEEA. The length of the CDR3 is 13 residues. The CDR3 loop is CASSLGGSDTQYF. CDR3 in DNA: TGTGCCAGCAGCTTAGGAGGTTCAGATACGCAGTATTTT.

This clone occurred once. The chain links TRBV18 to TRBJ2-5; TRBD1 is a possible D gene (6 bases). Germline assignment: CDR1 KGHSH and CDR2 LQKENI. This CDR3 is 17 amino acids long. Trimming took off 4 bases at V and 4 bases at J, with 22 bases between the two ends. CDR3 sequence (DNA): TGTGCCAGCTCACAAGACCACAGGCTCCTCAGGGGAGAGACCCAGTACTTC. Residues: CASSQDHRLLRGETQYF.

The gene calls are TRBV11-2 and TRBJ2-7, with D hard to call. Germline V gene sequence: CDR1 SGHAT, CDR2 FQNNGV. CDR3 length: 16 amino acids. The V end was cut by 5 bases, the J end by 2 bases, with 19 bases between. The DNA of the CDR3 is TGTGCCAGCAGCCTCCGGATCCACAGTCCCACCTACGAGCAGTACTTC. Amino acids: CASSLRIHSPTYEQYF.

V and J are TRBV6-1 and TRBJ2-7; D remains ambiguous. V was cut by 8 bases and J by 5 bases, with 10 bases left in between. Germline V lookup: CDR1 MNHNS, CDR2 SASEGT. The CDR3 contains 11 residues. CDR3 coding DNA: TGTGCCAGCGGTCTAGTCAACGAGCAGTACTTC. This encodes CASGLVNEQYF.

The rearrangement links TRBV2 to TRBJ2-7; perhaps TRBD1 as D (5 bases). Trimming left V 6 bases short and J 2 bases short, with 17 bases between. Germline V gene lookup returns CDR1 SNHLY and CDR2 FYNNEI. This CDR3 has 15 residues. CDR3 in DNA: TGTGCCAGCAGAGAACCCCAAGGGGCCCCCTACGAGCAGTACTTC. Translation: CASREPQGAPYEQYF.

The chain employs TRBV4-1 and TRBJ2-2; weak D call: TRBD2 (6 bases). V lost 4 bases and J lost 7, with 7 bases in between. CDR3 length: 12 amino acids. CDR1 MGHRA and CDR2 YSYEKL come from the germline V gene. The CDR3 spells CASSPRDGELFF. The CDR3, as DNA: TGCGCCAGCAGCCCGCGGGACGGGGAGCTGTTTTTT.

The V and J genes are TRBV27 and TRBJ1-4; D perhaps matches TRBD1 (6 bases). Trimming took off 8 bases at V and 5 bases at J, with 12 bases between the two ends. Per germline, CDR1 MNHEY and CDR2 SMNVEV (reference sequence). CDR3 length: 13 amino acids. CDR3 residues: CASRAGENEKLFF. The DNA for the CDR3 is TGTGCCAGCCGGGCAGGGGAGAATGAAAAACTGTTTTTT.

The chain carries TRBV5-4 and TRBJ2-7; a possible D gene is TRBD2 (5 bases). V was shortened by 0 bases and J by 2 bases, with 12 bases between the two germline ends. Germline loops: CDR1 SGHNT, CDR2 YYREEE (reference sequence). The CDR3 runs to 15 residues. In DNA, the CDR3 is TGTGCCAGCAGCTTGGGTGATAGCGAAACCTACGAGCAGTACTTC. This encodes CASSLGDSETYEQYF.

The V gene is TRBV29-1, the J gene TRBJ2-7; 15 bases are a match to TRBD2. Per germline, CDR1 SQVTM and CDR2 ANQGSEA. V shed 7 bases, J shed 7 bases, and the junction held 2 bases outside the gene matches. The CDR3 totals 12 residues. CDR3 sequence: CSAGLAGGEQYF. CDR3 nucleotide sequence: TGCAGCGCCGGACTAGCGGGAGGGGAGCAGTACTTC.